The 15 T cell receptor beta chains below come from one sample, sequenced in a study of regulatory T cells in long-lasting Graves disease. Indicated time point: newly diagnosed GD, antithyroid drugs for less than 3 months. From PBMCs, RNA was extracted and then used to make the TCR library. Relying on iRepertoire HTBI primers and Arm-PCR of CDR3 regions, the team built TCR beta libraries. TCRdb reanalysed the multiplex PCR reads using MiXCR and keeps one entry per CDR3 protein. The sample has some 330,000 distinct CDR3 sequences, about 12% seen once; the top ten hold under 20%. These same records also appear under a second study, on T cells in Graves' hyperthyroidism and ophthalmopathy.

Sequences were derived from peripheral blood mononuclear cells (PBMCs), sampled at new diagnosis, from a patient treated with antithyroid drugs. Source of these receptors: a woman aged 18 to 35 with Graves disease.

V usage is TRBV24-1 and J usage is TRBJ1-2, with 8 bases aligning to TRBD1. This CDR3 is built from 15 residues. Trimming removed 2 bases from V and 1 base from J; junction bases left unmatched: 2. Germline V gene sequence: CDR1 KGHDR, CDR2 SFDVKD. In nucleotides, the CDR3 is TGTGCCACCAGTGATTCCGGGACAGGTAACTATGGCTACACCTTC. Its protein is CATSDSGTGNYGYTF.

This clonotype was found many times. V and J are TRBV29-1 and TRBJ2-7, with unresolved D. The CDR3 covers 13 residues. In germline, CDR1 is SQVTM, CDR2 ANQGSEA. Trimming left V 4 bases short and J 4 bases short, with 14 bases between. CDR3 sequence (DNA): TGCAGCGTTGCGGCAGGTACTAATTACGAGCAGTACGTC. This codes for CSVAAGTNYEQYV.

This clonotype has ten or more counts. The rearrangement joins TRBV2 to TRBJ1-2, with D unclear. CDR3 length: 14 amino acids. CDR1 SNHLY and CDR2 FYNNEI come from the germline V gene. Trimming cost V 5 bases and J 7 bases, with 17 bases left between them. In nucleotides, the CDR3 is TGTGCCAGCAGTCGGGGAACGGACTTAGGTGGCTACACCTTC. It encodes CASSRGTDLGGYTF.

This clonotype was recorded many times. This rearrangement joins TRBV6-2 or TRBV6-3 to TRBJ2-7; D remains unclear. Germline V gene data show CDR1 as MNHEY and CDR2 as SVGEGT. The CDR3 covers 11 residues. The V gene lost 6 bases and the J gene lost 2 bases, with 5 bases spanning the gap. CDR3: CASRNAYEQYF. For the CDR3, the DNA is TGTGCCAGCAGGAATGCCTACGAGCAGTACTTC.

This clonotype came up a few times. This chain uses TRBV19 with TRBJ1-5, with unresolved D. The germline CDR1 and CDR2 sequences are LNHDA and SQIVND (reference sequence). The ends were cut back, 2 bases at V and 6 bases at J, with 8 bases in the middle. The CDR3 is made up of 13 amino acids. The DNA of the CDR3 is TGTGCCAGTAGTATAAATAGCGGTCAGCCCCAGCATTTT. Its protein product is CASSINSGQPQHF.

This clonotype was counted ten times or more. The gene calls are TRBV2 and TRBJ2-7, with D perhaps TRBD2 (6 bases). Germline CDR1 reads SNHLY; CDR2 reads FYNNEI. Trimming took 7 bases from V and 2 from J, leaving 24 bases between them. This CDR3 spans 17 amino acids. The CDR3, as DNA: TGTGCCAGCAAGACCCTCCTTGTCGGCGGGATACCCTACGAGCAGTACTTC. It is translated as CASKTLLVGGIPYEQYF.

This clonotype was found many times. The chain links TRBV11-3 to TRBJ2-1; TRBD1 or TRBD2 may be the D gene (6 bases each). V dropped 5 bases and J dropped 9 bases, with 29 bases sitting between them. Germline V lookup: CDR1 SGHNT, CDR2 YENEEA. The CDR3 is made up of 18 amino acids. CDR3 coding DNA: TGTGCCAGCAGCCGGGGGCGATGCCCTCCTAAGTTTCGCTGTGAGCAGTTCTTC. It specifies CASSRGRCPPKFRCEQFF. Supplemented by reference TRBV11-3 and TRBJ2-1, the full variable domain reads EAGVVQSPRYKIIEKKQPVAFWCNPISGHNTLYWYLQNLGQGPELLIRYENEEAVDDSQLPKDRFSAERLKGVDSTLKIQPAELGDSAVYLCASSRGRCPPKFRCEQFFGPGTRLTVL.

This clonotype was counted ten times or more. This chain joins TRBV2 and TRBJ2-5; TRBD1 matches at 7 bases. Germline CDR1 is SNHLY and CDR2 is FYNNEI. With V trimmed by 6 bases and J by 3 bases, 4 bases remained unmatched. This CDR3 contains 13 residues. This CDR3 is CASSDRVKETQYF. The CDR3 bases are TGTGCCAGCAGCGACAGGGTTAAAGAGACCCAGTACTTC.

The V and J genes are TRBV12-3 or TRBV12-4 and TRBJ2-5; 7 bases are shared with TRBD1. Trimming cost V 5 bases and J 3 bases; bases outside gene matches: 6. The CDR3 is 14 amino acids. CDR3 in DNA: TGTGCCAGCAGTCCAACAGGGGTAAAAGAGACCCAGTACTTC. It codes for CASSPTGVKETQYF.

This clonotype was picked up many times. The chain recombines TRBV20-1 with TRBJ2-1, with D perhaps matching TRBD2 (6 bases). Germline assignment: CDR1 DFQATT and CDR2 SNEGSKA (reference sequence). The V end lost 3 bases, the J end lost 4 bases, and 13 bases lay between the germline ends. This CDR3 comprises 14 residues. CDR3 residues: CSARGSGVYNEQFF. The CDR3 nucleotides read TGCAGTGCTAGGGGCTCGGGGGTTTACAATGAGCAGTTCTTC.

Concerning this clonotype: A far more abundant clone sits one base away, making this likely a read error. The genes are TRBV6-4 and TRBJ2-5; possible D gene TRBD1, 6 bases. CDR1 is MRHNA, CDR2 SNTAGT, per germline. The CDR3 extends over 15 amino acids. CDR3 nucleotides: TGTGCCAGCAGTTACTTCAGGACAGACCAAGAGACCCAGTGCTTC. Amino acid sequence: CASSYFRTDQETQCF.

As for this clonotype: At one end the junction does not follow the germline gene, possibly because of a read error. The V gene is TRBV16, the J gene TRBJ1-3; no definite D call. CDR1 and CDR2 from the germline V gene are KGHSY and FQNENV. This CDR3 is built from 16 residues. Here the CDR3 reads CASKDPVDNSENTIYF. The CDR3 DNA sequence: TGTGCCAGCAAAGACCCGGTCGACAACTCTGAAAACACCATATATTTT. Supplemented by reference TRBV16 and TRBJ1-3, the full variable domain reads GEEVAQTPKHLVRGEGQKAKLYCAPIKGHSYVFWYQQVLKNEFKFLISFQNENVFDETGMPKERFSAKCLPNSPCSLEIQATKLEDSAVYFCASKDPVDNSENTIYFGEGSWLTVV.

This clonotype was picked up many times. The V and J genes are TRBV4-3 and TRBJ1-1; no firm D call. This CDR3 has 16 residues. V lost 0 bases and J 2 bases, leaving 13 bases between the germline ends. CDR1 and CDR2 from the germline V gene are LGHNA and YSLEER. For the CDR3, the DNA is TGCGCCAGCAGCCAAGATCTTCACGGAGCTAACACTGAAGCTTTCTTT. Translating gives CASSQDLHGANTEAFF.

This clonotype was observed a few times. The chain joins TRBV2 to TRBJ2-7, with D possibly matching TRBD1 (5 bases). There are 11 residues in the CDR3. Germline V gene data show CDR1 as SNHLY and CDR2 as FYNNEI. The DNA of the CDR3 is TGTGCCAGCAGTGATAGGCGCAGGGTGGGGGTC. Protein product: CASSDRRRVGV.

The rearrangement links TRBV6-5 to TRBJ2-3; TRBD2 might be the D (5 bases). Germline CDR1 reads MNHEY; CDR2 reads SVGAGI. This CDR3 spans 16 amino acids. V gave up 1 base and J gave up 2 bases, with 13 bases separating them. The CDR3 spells CASSYFQRESTDTQYF. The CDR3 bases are TGTGCCAGCAGTTACTTTCAACGGGAATCCACAGATACGCAGTATTTT.